Below, 20 T cell receptor beta chains from the same sample are listed, as sequenced in a study of control samples from healthy donors and cancer patients (dated by TCRdb to between 2020 and 2021). Libraries were made using the immunoSEQ multiplex PCR assay. In TCRdb, the immuneACCESS table is reduced to in-frame sequences with V and J assigned. These tables do not hold every clone; where another copy was compared, an unresolved V gene accounts for under half, and the others remain unexplained. This sample gives about 96,000 clones in total; approximately 95% of them show up just once. About 8.8% of the sample belongs to the ten largest clones. Sequencing was carried out using blood. All receptors come from a man in his late teens or twenties in good health.

The chain couples TRBV25-1 to TRBJ1-2; a possible D gene is TRBD1 (6 bases). Trimming left V 4 bases short and J 0 bases short, with 15 bases between. The length of the CDR3 is 16 residues. Germline CDR1 reads MGHDK; CDR2 reads SYGVNS. CDR3 residues: CASSGRDKPTNYGYTF. CDR3 DNA: TGTGCCAGCAGTGGGCGGGACAAACCTACTAACTATGGCTACACCTTC.

This rearrangement joins TRBV19 to TRBJ2-7; possibly TRBD2 for D (6 bases). Germline lookup yields CDR1 LNHDA and CDR2 SQIVND (reference sequence). The CDR3 extends over 14 amino acids. Trimming took off 4 bases at V and 6 bases at J, with 16 bases between the two ends. CDR3 sequence: CASSSGDGRREQYF. CDR3 bases: TGTGCCAGTAGTAGCGGGGACGGGCGTCGCGAGCAGTACTTC. Full variable domain (rest looked up from reference TRBV19 and TRBJ2-7): DGGITQSPKYLFRKEGQNVTLSCEQNLNHDAMYWYRQDPGQGLRLIYYSQIVNDFQKGDIAEGYSVSREKKESFPLTVTSAQKNPTAFYLCASSSGDGRREQYFGPGTRLTVT.

This chain connects TRBV30 to TRBJ2-7; 8 bases are shared with TRBD2. The CDR3 sequence is 15 residues long. CDR1 GTSNPN and CDR2 SVGIG come from the germline V gene (reference sequence). V lost 3 bases to trimming and J lost 3 bases; unmatched junction nucleotides: 10. DNA for the CDR3: TGTGCCTGGAGCGGGGGGGGGACCGCCGTCTACGAGCAGTACTTC. The encoded protein is CAWSGGGTAVYEQYF.

V gene TRBV3-1 (or the pseudogene TRBV3-2) combines with J gene TRBJ1-6; D remains ambiguous. This CDR3 has 14 amino acids. Trimming pared 0 bases from V and 8 bases from J, leaving 8 bases between. Germline CDR1 and CDR2: LGHDT and YNNKEL (reference sequence). Here the CDR3 DNA reads TGTGCCAGCAGCCAAGACGTCCTCGATTCACCCCTCCACTTT. Encoded protein: CASSQDVLDSPLHF.

This clone has a single count. The chain combines TRBV10-3 with TRBJ2-7; 7 bases map to TRBD2. Germline V gene sequence: CDR1 ENHRY, CDR2 SYGVKD. V shed 2 bases, J shed 5 bases, and the junction held 9 bases outside the gene matches. The CDR3 spans 15 residues. The CDR3 DNA follows: TGTGCCATCAGTGAGGGGGGGGGAAGAGGAAACGAGCAGTACTTC. Encoded protein: CAISEGGGRGNEQYF.

The V and J genes are TRBV6-5 and TRBJ1-2, with a possible D match to TRBD1 (6 bases). Per the germline V gene, CDR1 is MNHEY and CDR2 is SVGAGI. V was trimmed by 4 bases and J by 6 bases, leaving 9 bases between them. This CDR3 spans 12 amino acids. CDR3 nucleotides: TGTGCCAGCAGTTGGCAGGGGAATGGCTACACCTTC. Amino acid sequence: CASSWQGNGYTF.

The chain couples TRBV4-1 to TRBJ2-2; D may be TRBD2 (5 bases). CDR1 is MGHRA and CDR2 is YSYEKL in the germline V gene. CDR3 length: 13 amino acids. Trimming cost V 4 bases and J 6 bases, with 9 bases left between them. CDR3 bases: TGCGCCAGCAGCCTTAGCGTTGCCGGGGAGCTGTTTTTT. This codes for CASSLSVAGELFF.

The V gene is TRBV11-3, the J gene TRBJ1-3, with D hard to call. The CDR3 is 13 amino acids. Germline CDR1 is SGHNT and CDR2 is YENEEA. Trimming cost V 6 bases and J 0 bases, with 6 bases left between them. The chain's CDR3 is CASSGDSGNTIYF. The CDR3, as DNA: TGTGCCAGCAGTGGAGACTCTGGAAACACCATATATTTT.

The chain links TRBV15 to TRBJ1-1, with D hard to call. Germline assignment: CDR1 LNHNV and CDR2 YYDKDF (reference sequence). The length of the CDR3 is 15 residues. Trimming left V 1 base short and J 1 base short, with 10 bases between. CDR3 loop: CATSRVGFPNTEAFF. The CDR3 DNA follows: TGTGCCACCAGCAGAGTAGGTTTTCCGAACACTGAAGCTTTCTTT.

This chain uses TRBV2 with TRBJ1-2; the match to TRBD1 covers 8 bases. The CDR3 totals 12 residues. Germline CDR1 is SNHLY and CDR2 is FYNNEI. Trimming took 9 bases from V and 8 from J; bases not matched to a gene: 8. Here the CDR3 DNA reads TGTGCCAGTTACCGGACAGGGAAAGGCTACACCTTC. This codes for CASYRTGKGYTF.

The rearrangement links TRBV6-5 to TRBJ2-7; D is possibly TRBD1 or TRBD2 (5 bases each). Germline V gene lookup returns CDR1 MNHEY and CDR2 SVGAGI. The CDR3 consists of 11 residues. Trimming removed 6 bases at V and 9 bases at J, with 12 bases between. The CDR3: CASRSEGRQYF. CDR3 coding DNA: TGTGCCAGCAGGTCCGAGGGGCGGCAGTACTTC.

Notes on this clone: The same CDR3 is also encoded by other DNA sequences in this sample. V gene TRBV30 combines with J gene TRBJ1-1; D is undetermined. From germline, CDR1 is GTSNPN and CDR2 SVGIG (reference sequence). The CDR3 spans 13 residues. The V end was cut by 0 bases, the J end by 2 bases, with 7 bases between. The CDR3 here is CAWSVTANTEAFF. The CDR3 nucleotides are TGTGCCTGGAGTGTCACAGCCAACACTGAAGCTTTCTTT.

This rearrangement joins TRBV25-1 to TRBJ2-1; 8 bases map to TRBD1. The CDR3 has 18 residues. With V trimmed by 0 bases and J by 0 bases, 7 bases remained unmatched. Germline V gene sequence: CDR1 MGHDK, CDR2 SYGVNS. The CDR3 nucleotides are TGTGCCAGCAGTGAATATAGGGGACAGGAGAGCTCCTACAATGAGCAGTTCTTC. This sequence encodes CASSEYRGQESSYNEQFF.

The chain uses TRBV28 and TRBJ1-2; weak D call: TRBD1 (5 bases). This CDR3 is 17 amino acids long. V lost 2 bases to trimming and J lost 6 bases, with 22 bases between them. Germline CDR1 is MDHEN and CDR2 is SYDVKM. CDR3 sequence: CASSLIFLKGFKDGYTF. As DNA, the CDR3 is TGTGCCAGCAGTTTAATATTCTTGAAGGGGTTTAAGGATGGCTACACCTTC.

This sequence joins TRBV6-2 or TRBV6-3 and TRBJ2-1; 7 nucleotides match TRBD2. V dropped 2 bases and J dropped 9; count of bases not matched to a gene: 13. The CDR3 consists of 16 residues. Per the germline V gene, CDR1 is MNHEY and CDR2 is SVGEGT. The CDR3 loop is CASSYTPGLGPSEQFF. For the CDR3, the DNA is TGTGCCAGCAGTTACACCCCTGGACTAGGTCCTTCTGAGCAGTTCTTC.

This clone was recorded once. The chain recombines TRBV5-1 with TRBJ1-2, with D uncertain. Looked up from germline, CDR1 is SGHRS and CDR2 is YFSETQ. The CDR3 is made up of 12 amino acids. Trimming stripped 4 bases from V and 5 bases from J, with 9 bases between. The chain's CDR3 is CASSPGLYGYTF. CDR3 coding DNA: TGCGCCAGCAGCCCCGGATTATATGGCTACACCTTC.

This rearrangement joins TRBV2 to TRBJ1-2; D is unclear. Germline CDR1 reads SNHLY; CDR2 reads FYNNEI. V was clipped by 5 bases and J by 4 bases, with 8 bases between them. The length of the CDR3 is 12 residues. The CDR3 DNA reads as TGTGCCAGCAGTTACCAGATCTATGGCTACACCTTC. This codes for CASSYQIYGYTF.

The rearrangement joins TRBV6-5 to TRBJ1-1, with D maybe TRBD1 (6 bases). The length of the CDR3 is 15 residues. Germline V gene lookup returns CDR1 MNHEY and CDR2 SVGAGI. Trimming cost V 0 bases and J 1 base, with 9 bases left between them. Written as DNA, the CDR3 is TGTGCCAGCAGTTACTCAACAGGGCCGAACACTGAAGCTTTCTTT. This translates into CASSYSTGPNTEAFF.

The J gene is TRBJ2-1, the V gene TRBV29-1, with TRBD2 matching 8 bases. The CDR3 totals 13 residues. The trim removed 7 bases at V and 6 bases at J, leaving 8 bases unmatched. In germline, CDR1 is SQVTM, CDR2 ANQGSEA. For the CDR3, the DNA is TGCAGCGGAATCGGGGGGGGTACCAATGAGCAGTTCTTC. Amino acid sequence: CSGIGGGTNEQFF.

The rearrangement joins TRBV3-1 (or the pseudogene TRBV3-2) to TRBJ2-7; D remains ambiguous. The CDR3 totals 13 residues. V was cut by 3 bases and J by 3 bases, with 9 bases left in between. The germline gives CDR1 LGHDT, CDR2 YNNKEL (reference sequence). The CDR3 DNA follows: TGTGCCAGCAGCCACGAAGCCATCTACGAGCAGTACTTC. Translated: CASSHEAIYEQYF.